The rows below give T cell receptor beta chains drawn from one sample of a study of technical replicates of blood from several donors. TCRdb's copy holds only in-frame clones and misses some; the assay was immunoSEQ multiplex PCR. This table holds 60,000 to 90,000 clones, roughly 89% found once. The sequencing sample was made of T cells isolated from PBMCs. These receptors came from a human donor in good health. CDR3s include the opening cysteine and the closing phenylalanine or tryptophan. The order of the fields is clone size, J gene, V gene, D gene, CDR3 DNA, CDR3 protein. D genes are given only for firm matches. Clone size is shown for a subset of rows, as once, few, many or a class of expanded clone.

>.|TRBJ2-7|TRBV29-1|.
TGCAGCGTTGAACAGGAGGACTTCTACGAGCAGTACTTC
CSVEQEDFYEQYF
>.|TRBJ1-2|TRBV10-1|.
TGCGCCAGCCAGCCGCGGGAAGGATGGTATGGCTACACCTTC
CASQPREGWYGYTF
>.|TRBJ2-5|TRBV10-3|TRBD2
TGTGCCATCAGTCCAACTAGCGGACAAGAGACCCAGTACTTC
CAISPTSGQETQYF
>once|TRBJ1-4|TRBV6-4|.
TGTGCCAGCAGTGACACGACAACAGGGATCAATGAAAAACTGTTTTTT
CASSDTTTGINEKLFF
>.|TRBJ2-1|TRBV9|TRBD2
TGTGCCAGCAGCGTAGCAGGTAGCGGGAGTAGAAATGAGCAGTTCTTC
CASSVAGSGSRNEQFF
>.|TRBJ2-1|TRBV6-5|.
TGTGCCAGCAGAGGGACTAATGAGCAGTTCTTC
CASRGTNEQFF
>.|TRBJ2-1|TRBV19|.
TGTGCCAGTAGTGTCGACAGCCCCGGGGAGCAGTTCTTC
CASSVDSPGEQFF
>.|TRBJ2-2|TRBV4-3|.
TGCGCCAGCAGGAGCAGGGGTAACGGGGAGCTGTTTTTT
CASRSRGNGELFF
>.|TRBJ2-3|TRBV30|.
TGTGCCTGGAGTGTGACTAGTACAGATACGCAGTATTTT
CAWSVTSTDTQYF
>.|TRBJ2-1|TRBV4-2|TRBD2
TGTGCCAGCAGCCCACAGGGTAGCGGGAGTAATGAGCAGTTCTTC
CASSPQGSGSNEQFF
>.|TRBJ2-7|TRBV5-4|TRBD2
TGTGCCAGCAGCTTGGGGGGACTAGGGACCGAGCAGTACTTC
CASSLGGLGTEQYF
>.|TRBJ2-1|TRBV7-9|TRBD1
TGTGCCGGTCGGACAGGGAATACCTCCTCCTACAATGAGCAGTTCTTC
CAGRTGNTSSYNEQFF
>.|TRBJ2-7|TRBV7-2|.
TGTGCCAGCAGCTTAATTAAAAGGGGAAAAGACTACGAGCAGTACTTC
CASSLIKRGKDYEQYF
>.|TRBJ2-1|TRBV7-2|TRBD2
TGTGCCAGCAGCTTTAGCTATGGGTTTAGCGGGGCAGACAATGAGCAGTTCTTC
CASSFSYGFSGADNEQFF
>.|TRBJ1-3|TRBV6-1|.
TGTGCCAGCAGTTTCCAGGGGAATCGAAACACCATATATTTT
CASSFQGNRNTIYF
>.|TRBJ2-5|TRBV4-1|.
TGCGCCAGCAGCTTATTGACAGGATCCCAAGAGACCCAGTACTTC
CASSLLTGSQETQYF
>.|TRBJ1-2|TRBV7-8|.
TGTGCCAGCAGCTTAGCGAAGGGGGTCTCCTATGGCTACACCTTC
CASSLAKGVSYGYTF
>.|TRBJ2-7|TRBV28|TRBD2
TGTGCCAGCAGTTTCCTAGCGGGAGTTGGCGAGCAGTACTTC
CASSFLAGVGEQYF
>.|TRBJ2-7|TRBV11-2|.
TGTGCCAGCAGCCACTACGAGCAGTACTTC
CASSHYEQYF
>.|TRBJ2-2|TRBV7-2|TRBD2
TGTGCCAGCAGCTTATCAGGACTAGCGTTATCCGAGGAGCTGTTTTTT
CASSLSGLALSEELFF
>.|TRBJ2-7|TRBV5-4|TRBD2
TGTGCCAGCAGCTTTAGTGCGGGAGGTTACGAGCAGTACTTC
CASSFSAGGYEQYF
>once|TRBJ2-3|TRBV13|.
TGTGCCAGCAGCTTAGTCGGCGAGGTCGGAGATACGCAGTATTTT
CASSLVGEVGDTQYF
>.|TRBJ2-2|TRBV9|TRBD1
TGTGCCAGCAGCGTCACAGGGGACGCGAACACCGGGGAGCTGTTTTTT
CASSVTGDANTGELFF
>.|TRBJ2-4|TRBV19|TRBD1
TGTGCCAGTAGTATACAGGGGGACAAAAACATTCAGTACTTC
CASSIQGDKNIQYF
>.|TRBJ2-3|TRBV10-3|.
TGTGCCAGTAGCGGAGTGGGAGATACGCAGTATTTT
CASSGVGDTQYF
>.|TRBJ2-2|TRBV9|.
TGTGCCAGCAGCTCCTTACAGAACACCGGGGAGCTGTTTTTT
CASSSLQNTGELFF
>.|TRBJ2-1|TRBV4-2|TRBD2
TGTGCCAGCAGCCAAGAAGCCGGGAGGGCCTTGGTCAACAATGAGCAGTTCTTC
CASSQEAGRALVNNEQFF
>once|TRBJ2-3|TRBV19|.
TGTGCCAGTAGTGTCCCTACCCGCACAGATACGCAGTATTTT
CASSVPTRTDTQYF
>.|TRBJ1-4|TRBV11-1|.
TGTGCCAGCAGCCTCCAGGGTAGTGAAAAACTGTTTTTT
CASSLQGSEKLFF